This is a list of T cell receptor beta chains from one sample in a study of blood T cell repertoires in COVID-19. Here immunoSEQ multiplex PCR was the method, and the copy in TCRdb shows in-frame clones only, minus some. The sample carries fewer than 350,000 clones, around 89% recorded once. Sequenced material: PBMCs or T cells enriched from blood (not recorded which). The receptors derive from a woman in her forties who had recovered from COVID-19. Both conserved end residues are part of each CDR3. Fields, in order: J gene, clone size, V gene, CDR3 protein. Clone size, where shown, is once, few, many, or a class for clones that have expanded.

>TRBJ1-2|NA|TRBV19
CASSMGQGGNGYTF
>TRBJ2-7|NA|TRBV6-1
CASSDRRGDQKGYF
>TRBJ2-7|once|TRBV3-1/TRBV3-2
CASSQEWASPEQYF
>TRBJ2-5|NA|TRBV24-1
CATSDAGLAGGGETQYF
>TRBJ2-7|NA|TRBV6-6
CASRTGQGMYEQYF
>TRBJ1-6|NA|TRBV6-5
CASSFGGQDSPLHF
>TRBJ2-7|NA|TRBV15
CATSGSDRARGKQYF
>TRBJ1-2|NA|TRBV3-1/TRBV3-2
CASSQSGHGYTF
>TRBJ2-7|NA|TRBV6-2/TRBV6-3
CASSYKYAGDDSYEQYF
>TRBJ2-7|NA|TRBV11-2
CASSLPRLVAGTYEQYF
>TRBJ1-1|NA|TRBV10-3
CAISESTAGGNTEAFF
>TRBJ2-2|many|TRBV5-1
CASSQDVAGGIGELFF
>TRBJ1-5|NA|TRBV28
CATRGELGTQHF
>TRBJ2-2|NA|TRBV5-1
CASSLGVTGELFF
>TRBJ1-4|NA|TRBV10-3
CAISPGGINEKLFF
>TRBJ1-4|NA|TRBV5-1
CASSLGDSKNEKLFF
>TRBJ1-4|NA|TRBV5-5
CASSPQFGNEKLFF
>TRBJ1-5|NA|TRBV7-9
CASSLAGTLSNQPQHF
>TRBJ1-1|once|TRBV5-1
CASSEDLNTEAFF
>TRBJ1-1|NA|TRBV15
CATSKQGGRNTEAFF
>TRBJ2-7|NA|TRBV5-5
CASSLGRAAYEQYF
>TRBJ2-7|NA|TRBV30
CAWGRERSHEQYF
>TRBJ2-1|NA|TRBV5-1
CASSAGEGGNEQFF
>TRBJ1-6|NA|TRBV5-3
CARGASPHSYNSPLHF
>TRBJ2-5|few|TRBV11-2
CASSSYRDRGGKTQYF
>TRBJ2-1|NA|TRBV7-2
CASSLAAAYNEQFF
>TRBJ1-3|NA|TRBV12-3/TRBV12-4
CASSLWPGNTIYF
>TRBJ2-1|NA|TRBV29-1
CSVEIGRAASYNEQFF
>TRBJ1-2|NA|TRBV28
CASSSGLGGYTF
>TRBJ2-7|NA|TRBV7-2
CASSLLRPGDYEQYF
>TRBJ2-2|NA|TRBV18
CASSPWTSGNTGELFF
>TRBJ2-2|NA|TRBV11-3
CASSSAPGGTGELFF
>TRBJ2-7|NA|TRBV27
CASSLGRAYEQYF
>TRBJ1-4|NA|TRBV7-9
CASSPRSNEKLFF
>TRBJ2-3|once|TRBV28
CASSFGVLAGAYPEDTQYF
>TRBJ2-7|NA|TRBV28
CASSLDGAGQPDSYEQYF
>TRBJ1-1|NA|TRBV15
CATSPDRMNTEAFF
>TRBJ1-4|NA|TRBV15
CATSRDSWATNEKLFF
>TRBJ1-1|NA|TRBV5-1
CASSLVQGTNTEAFF
>TRBJ1-2|NA|TRBV19
CASSKRPGGSMDGYTF
>TRBJ1-3|NA|TRBV10-3
CAISNTGNTIYF
>TRBJ1-5|NA|TRBV21-1
CASSKGSGYNSNQPQHF
>TRBJ2-7|NA|TRBV19
CASKPGLAGSYEQYF
>TRBJ2-2|NA|TRBV19
CASSLPRGAGGYTGELFF
>TRBJ1-5|NA|TRBV6-2/TRBV6-3
CASSFAGRNGQPQHF
>TRBJ1-2|NA|TRBV3-1/TRBV3-2
CASRSGRGYTF
>TRBJ2-7|NA|TRBV10-3
CAISELRIPYEQYF
>TRBJ2-7|NA|TRBV7-2
CASSLAFLLAGGPYEQYF
>TRBJ1-4|once|TRBV10-3
CAISNGGNEKLFF
>TRBJ2-3|once|TRBV11-1
CASSFGPPNTQYF
>TRBJ2-3|NA|TRBV30
CAWSRLAGGYTQYF
>TRBJ1-1|NA|TRBV9
CASSSRQGGNTEAFF
>TRBJ2-7|NA|TRBV19
CASSIDFDSYEQYF
>TRBJ2-3|once|TRBV19
CASSIQSAGSTDTQYF
>TRBJ2-5|NA|TRBV6-5
CASSYGGGPETQYF
>TRBJ1-2|NA|TRBV28
CASSRGGDYGYTF
>TRBJ1-1|NA|TRBV11-3
CASSFLTGGEGNTEAFF